This entry is about one T cell receptor beta chain. CDR3 size: 14 residues. J was trimmed by 6 bases and V by 10 bases; bases with no gene match: 11. Germline V gene sequence: CDR1 ENHRY, CDR2 SYGVKD. Assay: immunoSEQ multiplex PCR; the TCRdb copy retains only in-frame clones and omits some. The profile covers around 2.5 million clones, with approximately 94% appearing a single time and 0.36% taken by the ten largest. The sample belongs to a study of shared clonotypes between healthy human individuals. V and J are TRBV10-3 and TRBJ2-2; TRBD2 matches at 7 bases. Sample: naive CD4+ T cells from PBMCs. Subset meaning: CD45RA+ positively selected. The receptor was derived from a man aged 18 to 30 in good health. Some clones in this sample may be carry-over from other donors' samples. CDR3 sequence reads: CATSGAFVPGELFF. The DNA for the CDR3 is TGTGCCACCAGCGGGGCCTTCGTCCCCGGGGAGCTGTTTTTT.